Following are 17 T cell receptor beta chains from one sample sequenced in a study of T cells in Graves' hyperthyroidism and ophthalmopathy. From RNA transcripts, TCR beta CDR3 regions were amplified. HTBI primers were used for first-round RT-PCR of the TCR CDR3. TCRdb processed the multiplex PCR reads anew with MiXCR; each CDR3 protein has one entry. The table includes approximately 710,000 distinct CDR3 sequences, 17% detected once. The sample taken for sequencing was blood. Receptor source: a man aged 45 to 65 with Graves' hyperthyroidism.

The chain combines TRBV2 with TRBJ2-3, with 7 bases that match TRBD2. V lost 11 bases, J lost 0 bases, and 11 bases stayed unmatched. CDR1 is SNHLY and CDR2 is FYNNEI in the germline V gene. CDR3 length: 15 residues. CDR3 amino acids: CARLVGGPSTDTQYF. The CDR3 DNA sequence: TGTGCCCGACTCGTGGGAGGGCCGAGCACAGATACGCAGTATTTT.

The CDR3 nucleotides are TGTGCCACCAGTGTAGGGGGCACTGAAGCTTTCTTT. This sequence encodes CATSVGGTEAFF. The chain uses TRBV24-1 and TRBJ1-1; a possible D gene is TRBD1 (6 bases). Germline CDR1 KGHDR, CDR2 SFDVKD. The CDR3 is made up of 12 amino acids. The V and J ends lost 5 bases and 4 bases respectively, with 7 bases between them.

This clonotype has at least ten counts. The CDR3 DNA reads as TGTGCCAGCAGTTGGGTGGCAGAGACCCAGTACTTC. Amino acid sequence: CASSWVAETQYF. V gene TRBV12-3 or TRBV12-4 combines with J gene TRBJ2-5; D is ambiguous. The CDR3 consists of 12 residues. Trimming took off 4 bases at V and 4 bases at J, with 7 bases between the two ends.

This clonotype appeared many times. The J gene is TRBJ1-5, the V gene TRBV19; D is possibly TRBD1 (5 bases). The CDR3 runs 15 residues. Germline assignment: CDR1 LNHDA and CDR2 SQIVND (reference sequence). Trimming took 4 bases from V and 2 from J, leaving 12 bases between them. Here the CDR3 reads CASSTGSWRNQPQHF. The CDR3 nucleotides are TGTGCCAGTAGTACAGGGAGTTGGCGCAATCAGCCCCAGCATTTT.

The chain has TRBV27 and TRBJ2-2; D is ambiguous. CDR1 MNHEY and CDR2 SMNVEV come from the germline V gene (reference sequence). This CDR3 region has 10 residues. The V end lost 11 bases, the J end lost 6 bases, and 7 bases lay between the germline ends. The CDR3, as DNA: TGTGCCCACGGCGCCGGGGAGCTGTTTTTT. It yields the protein CAHGAGELFF.

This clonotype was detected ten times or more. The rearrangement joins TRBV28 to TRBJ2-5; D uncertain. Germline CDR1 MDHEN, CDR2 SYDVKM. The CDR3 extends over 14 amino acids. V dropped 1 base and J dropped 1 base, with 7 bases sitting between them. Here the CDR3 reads CASSLLEPQETQYF. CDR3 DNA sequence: TGTGCCAGCAGTTTATTGGAGCCCCAAGAGACCCAGTACTTC.

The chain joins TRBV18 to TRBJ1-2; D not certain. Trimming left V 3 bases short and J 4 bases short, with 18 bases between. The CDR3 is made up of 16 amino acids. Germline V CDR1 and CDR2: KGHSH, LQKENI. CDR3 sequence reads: CASSPYPGLQSYGYTF. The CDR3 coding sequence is TGTGCCAGCTCACCGTATCCGGGTCTACAATCCTATGGCTACACCTTC.

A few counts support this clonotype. The CDR3 DNA follows: TGCAGTGTAGAACCGGGGAACTCCTACAATGAGCAGTTCTTC. This gives the protein CSVEPGNSYNEQFF. V is TRBV20-1 and J is TRBJ2-1; possible D gene TRBD2, 5 bases. V dropped 7 bases and J dropped 0 bases, with 13 bases sitting between them. CDR3 length: 14 residues. The germline CDR1 and CDR2 sequences are DFQATT and SNEGSKA (reference sequence).

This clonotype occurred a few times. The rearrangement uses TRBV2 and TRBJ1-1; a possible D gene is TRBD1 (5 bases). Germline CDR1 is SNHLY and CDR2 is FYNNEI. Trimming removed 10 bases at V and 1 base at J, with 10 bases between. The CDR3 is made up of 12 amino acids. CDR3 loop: CATLGGNTEAFF. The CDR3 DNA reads TGTGCCACTCTTGGGGGGAACACTGAAGCTTTCTTT.

The CDR3 DNA follows: TGCAGTGCTAGTGCTCCCACGGGTATGGTAGCGGGAGCCCAGTACTTC. This encodes CSASAPTGMVAGAQYF. V gene TRBV20-1 combines with J gene TRBJ2-5, with 9 bases identical to TRBD2. With V trimmed by 3 bases and J by 9 bases, 17 bases remained unmatched. Germline CDR1 is DFQATT and CDR2 is SNEGSKA (reference sequence). The CDR3 runs 16 residues.

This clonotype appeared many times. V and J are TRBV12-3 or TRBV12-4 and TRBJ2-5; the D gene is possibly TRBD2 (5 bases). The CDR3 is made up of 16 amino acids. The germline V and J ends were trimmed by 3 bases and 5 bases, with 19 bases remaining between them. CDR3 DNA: TGTGCCAGCAGTTTTATGGCGTGGGCTCCGGGGGAGACCCAGTACTTC. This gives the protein CASSFMAWAPGETQYF.

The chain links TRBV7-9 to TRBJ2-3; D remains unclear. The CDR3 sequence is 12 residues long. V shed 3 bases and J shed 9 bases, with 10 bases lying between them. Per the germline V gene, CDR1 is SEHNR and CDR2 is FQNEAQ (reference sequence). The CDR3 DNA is TGTGCCAGCAGCTTCGAAGTAGGAACGCAGTATTTT. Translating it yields CASSFEVGTQYF.

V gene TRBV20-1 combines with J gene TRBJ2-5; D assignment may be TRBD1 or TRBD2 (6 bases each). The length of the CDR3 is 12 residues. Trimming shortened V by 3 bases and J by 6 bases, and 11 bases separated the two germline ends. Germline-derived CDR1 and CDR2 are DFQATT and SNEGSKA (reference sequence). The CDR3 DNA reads TGCAGTGCTAGTCGAGGGGGGCAGACCCAGTACTTC. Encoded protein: CSASRGGQTQYF.

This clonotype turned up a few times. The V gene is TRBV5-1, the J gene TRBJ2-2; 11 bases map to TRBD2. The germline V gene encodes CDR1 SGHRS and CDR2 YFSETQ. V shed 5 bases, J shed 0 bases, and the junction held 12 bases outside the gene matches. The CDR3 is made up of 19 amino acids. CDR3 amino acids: CASSTRGLAVNSNTGELFF. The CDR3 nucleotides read TGCGCCAGCAGTACCCGGGGACTAGCGGTTAATTCGAACACCGGGGAGCTGTTTTTT.

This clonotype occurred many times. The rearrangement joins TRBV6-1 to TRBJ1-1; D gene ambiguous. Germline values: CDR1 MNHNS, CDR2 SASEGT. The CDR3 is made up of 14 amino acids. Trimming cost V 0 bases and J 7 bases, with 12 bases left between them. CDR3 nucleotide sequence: TGTGCCAGCAGTGAAGCGCTTGGAGGAAATGAAGCTTTCTTT. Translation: CASSEALGGNEAFF.

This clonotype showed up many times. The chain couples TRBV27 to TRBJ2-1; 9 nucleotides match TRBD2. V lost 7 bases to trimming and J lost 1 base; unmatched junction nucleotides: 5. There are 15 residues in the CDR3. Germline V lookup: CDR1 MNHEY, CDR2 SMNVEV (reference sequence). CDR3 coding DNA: TGTGCCAGCAACCTAGCGGGACATTCCTACAATGAGCAGTTCTTC. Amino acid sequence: CASNLAGHSYNEQFF.

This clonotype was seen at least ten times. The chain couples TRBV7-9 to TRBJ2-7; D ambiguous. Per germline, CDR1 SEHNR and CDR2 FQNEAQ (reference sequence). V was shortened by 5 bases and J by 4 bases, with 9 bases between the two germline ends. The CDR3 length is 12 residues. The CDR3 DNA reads TGTGCCAGCAGCGGCCTGGGTTACGAGCAGTACTTC. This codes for CASSGLGYEQYF.